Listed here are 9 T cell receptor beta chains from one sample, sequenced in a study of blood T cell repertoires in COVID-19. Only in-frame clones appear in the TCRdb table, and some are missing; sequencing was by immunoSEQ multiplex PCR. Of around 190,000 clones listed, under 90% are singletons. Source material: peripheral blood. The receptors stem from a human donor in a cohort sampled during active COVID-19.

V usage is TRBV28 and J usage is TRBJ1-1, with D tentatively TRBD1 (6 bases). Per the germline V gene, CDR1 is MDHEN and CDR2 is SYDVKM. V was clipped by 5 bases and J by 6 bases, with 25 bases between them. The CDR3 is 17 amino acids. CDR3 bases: TGTGCCAGCAGTCCACCGACAGGTCACCTCAGCCTCTCTGAAGCTTTCTTT. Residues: CASSPPTGHLSLSEAFF. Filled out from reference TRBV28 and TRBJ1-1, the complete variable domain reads DVKVTQSSRYLVKRTGEKVFLECVQDMDHENMFWYRQDPGLGLRLIYFSYDVKMKEKGDIPEGYSVSREKKERFSLILESASTNQTSMYLCASSPPTGHLSLSEAFFGQGTRLTVV.

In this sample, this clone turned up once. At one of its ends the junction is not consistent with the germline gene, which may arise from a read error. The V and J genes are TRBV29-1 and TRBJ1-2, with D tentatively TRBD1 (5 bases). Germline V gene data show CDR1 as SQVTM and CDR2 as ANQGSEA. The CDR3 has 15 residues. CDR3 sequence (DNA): TGCAGCGTTGGGGGCACGAGTGGAGGGAACTATGGCCACACCTTC. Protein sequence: CSVGGTSGGNYGHTF.

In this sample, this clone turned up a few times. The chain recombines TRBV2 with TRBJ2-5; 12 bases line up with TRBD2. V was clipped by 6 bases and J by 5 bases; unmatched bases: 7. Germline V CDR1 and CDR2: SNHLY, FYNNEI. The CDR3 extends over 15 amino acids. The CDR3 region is CASRMTSGGMETQYF. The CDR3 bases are TGTGCCAGCAGAATGACTAGCGGGGGCATGGAGACCCAGTACTTC.

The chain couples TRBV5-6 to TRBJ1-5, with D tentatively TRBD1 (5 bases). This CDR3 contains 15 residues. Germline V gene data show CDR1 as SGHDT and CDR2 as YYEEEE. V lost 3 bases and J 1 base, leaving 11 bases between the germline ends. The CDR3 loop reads CASSYGGGSNQPQHF. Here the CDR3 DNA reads TGTGCCAGCAGCTATGGGGGAGGGAGCAATCAGCCCCAGCATTTT. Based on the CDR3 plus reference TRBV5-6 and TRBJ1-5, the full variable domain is DAGVTQSPTHLIKTRGQQVTLRCSPKSGHDTVSWYQQALGQGPQFIFQYYEEEERQRGNFPDRFSGHQFPNYSSELNVNALLLGDSALYLCASSYGGGSNQPQHFGDGTRLSIL.

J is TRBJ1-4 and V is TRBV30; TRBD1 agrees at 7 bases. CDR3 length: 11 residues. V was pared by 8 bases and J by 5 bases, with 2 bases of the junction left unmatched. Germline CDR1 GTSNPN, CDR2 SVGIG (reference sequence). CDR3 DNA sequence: TGTGCCGGGACAGAAAATGAAAAACTGTTTTTT. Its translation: CAGTENEKLFF.

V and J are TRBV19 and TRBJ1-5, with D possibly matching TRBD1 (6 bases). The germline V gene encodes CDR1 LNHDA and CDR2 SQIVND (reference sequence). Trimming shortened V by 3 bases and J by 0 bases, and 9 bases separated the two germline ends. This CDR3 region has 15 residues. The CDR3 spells CASSINRVSNQPQHF. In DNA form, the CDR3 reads TGTGCCAGTAGTATTAACAGGGTTAGCAATCAGCCCCAGCATTTT.

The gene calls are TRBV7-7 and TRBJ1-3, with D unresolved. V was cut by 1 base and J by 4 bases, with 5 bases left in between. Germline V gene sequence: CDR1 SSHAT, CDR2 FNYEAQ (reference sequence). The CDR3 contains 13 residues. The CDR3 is CASSLGEGNTIYF. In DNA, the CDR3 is TGTGCCAGCAGCTTAGGAGAAGGAAACACCATATATTTT. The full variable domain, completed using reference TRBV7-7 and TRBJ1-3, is GAGVSQSPRYKVTKRGQDVTLRCDPISSHATLYWYQQALGQGPEFLTYFNYEAQPDKSGLPSDRFSAERPEGSISTLTIQRTEQRDSAMYRCASSLGEGNTIYFGEGSWLTVV.

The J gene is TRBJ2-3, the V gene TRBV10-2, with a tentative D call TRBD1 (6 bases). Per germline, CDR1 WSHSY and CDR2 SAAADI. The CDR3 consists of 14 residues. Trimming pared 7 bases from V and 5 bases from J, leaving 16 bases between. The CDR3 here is CASKGQELGDTQYF. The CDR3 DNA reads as TGCGCCAGCAAGGGACAAGAGTTAGGAGATACGCAGTATTTT.

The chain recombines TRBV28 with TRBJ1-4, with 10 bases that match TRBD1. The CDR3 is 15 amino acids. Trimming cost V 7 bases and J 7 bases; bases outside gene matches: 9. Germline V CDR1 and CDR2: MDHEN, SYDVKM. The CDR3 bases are TGTGCCAGCACTCTCGGGACAGGGGTGGGTGAAAAACTGTTTTTT. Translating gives CASTLGTGVGEKLFF.